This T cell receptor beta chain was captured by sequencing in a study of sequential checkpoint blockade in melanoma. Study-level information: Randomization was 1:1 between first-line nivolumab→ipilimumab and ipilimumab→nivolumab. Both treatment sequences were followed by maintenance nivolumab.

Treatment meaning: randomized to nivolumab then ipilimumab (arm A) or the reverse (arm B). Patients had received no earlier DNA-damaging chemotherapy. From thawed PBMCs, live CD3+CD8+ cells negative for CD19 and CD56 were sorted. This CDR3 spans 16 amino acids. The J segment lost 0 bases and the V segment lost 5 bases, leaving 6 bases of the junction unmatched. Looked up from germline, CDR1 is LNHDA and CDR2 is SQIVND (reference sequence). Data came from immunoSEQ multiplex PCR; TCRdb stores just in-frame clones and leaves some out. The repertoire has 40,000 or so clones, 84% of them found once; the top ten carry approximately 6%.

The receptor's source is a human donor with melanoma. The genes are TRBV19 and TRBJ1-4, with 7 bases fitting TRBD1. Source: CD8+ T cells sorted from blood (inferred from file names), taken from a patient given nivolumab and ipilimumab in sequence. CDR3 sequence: CASSPSRGSTNEKLFF. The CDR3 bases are TGTGCCAGTAGTCCATCCAGGGGGTCAACTAATGAAAAACTGTTTTTT. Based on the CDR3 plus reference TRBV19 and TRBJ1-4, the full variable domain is DGGITQSPKYLFRKEGQNVTLSCEQNLNHDAMYWYRQDPGQGLRLIYYSQIVNDFQKGDIAEGYSVSREKKESFPLTVTSAQKNPTAFYLCASSPSRGSTNEKLFFGSGTQLSVL.